This T cell receptor (beta chain) was sequenced in a study of OX40 agonist ivuxolimab in advanced cancers. Systemic immunosuppression or autoimmune disease history was grounds to exclude patients. Blood got drawn at baseline, again on cycle 4 day 1, and then on cycle 7 day 1. Germline V gives CDR1 SGHDN, CDR2 FVKESK. Trimming stripped 4 bases from V and 5 bases from J, with 12 bases between. The CDR3 runs 13 residues. The study's findings and limits: At doses 0.1 to 3.0 mg/kg, CD4+ and CD8+ clones expanded.

Some clones are missing from TCRdb's copy, which holds only in-frame ones; the method was immunoSEQ multiplex PCR. This table holds some 74,000 clones, roughly 88% found once. Of note for this clone: Its matching antigen is unknown.

The input for sequencing was CD4+ or CD8+ T cells sorted from blood, taken in a trial of the OX40 agonist ivuxolimab. The chain is built from TRBV14 and TRBJ2-7; the D gene is possibly TRBD1 (5 bases). This TCR was sampled from an adult with an advanced solid tumor such as melanoma, head and neck, liver or kidney cancer. CDR3 sequence: CASSPSGSHEQYF. Here the CDR3 DNA reads TGTGCCAGCAGCCCATCAGGGTCCCACGAGCAGTACTTC.